This paragraph reports one T cell receptor beta chain. Individuals drawn from about two dozen US areas were roughly 18 to 95 years old. This sample was taken from a study of blood T cell repertoires in COVID-19. For the study at large: Donors in the United States, Italy and Spain gave samples during acute or convalescent COVID-19. The analysed material was cDNA or gDNA that came from T cells, B-cell-depleted T cells, or PBMCs.

Germline CDR1 KGHSH, CDR2 LQKENI. Trimming took 1 base from V and 3 from J, leaving 16 bases between them. This CDR3 region has 17 residues. Original handling: Scientists estimated how many nucleated cells there were by amplifying reference gene primers. The method was immunoSEQ multiplex PCR; TCRdb's version includes in-frame clones alone and lacks a portion of them. V and J calls and clone size are copied from that table; D and trimming were computed from the DNA. The data contain around 310,000 clones, 85% to 90% of them singletons. This receptor was obtained from a woman aged 25 to 39 who had recovered from COVID-19. The rearrangement joins TRBV18 to TRBJ1-3, with D possibly being TRBD1 (6 bases). The sequencing sample was made of PBMCs or T cells enriched from blood (not recorded which). Here the CDR3 reads CASSPRAGDLYGNTIYF. The CDR3 DNA sequence: TGTGCCAGCTCACCACGGGCAGGGGACCTTTATGGAAACACCATATATTTT.